Below are 18 T cell receptor beta chains sequenced from a single sample in a study of blood T cell repertoires in COVID-19. Generated by immunoSEQ multiplex PCR, the TCRdb table keeps only in-frame clones and is missing some. The data hold some 320,000 clones, with nearly 90% observed a single time. The sample was peripheral blood. All receptors derive from a young woman with COVID-19, enrolled during active disease.

The chain recombines TRBV3-1 (or the pseudogene TRBV3-2) with TRBJ2-2; 10 bases map to TRBD2. Germline values: CDR1 LGHDT, CDR2 YNNKEL (reference sequence). Trimming removed 0 bases from V and 7 bases from J; junction bases left unmatched: 8. The CDR3 contains 17 residues. Written as DNA, the CDR3 is TGTGCCAGCAGCCAAGATCCCCAGCGGGGGGGCGTCGGGGAGCTGTTTTTT. Encoded protein: CASSQDPQRGGVGELFF.

This clone was picked up a small number of times. The chain uses TRBV4-2 and TRBJ1-1, with D possibly TRBD1 on 5 matching bases. Looked up from germline, CDR1 is LGHNA and CDR2 is YNFKEQ. V lost 3 bases to trimming and J lost 1 base, with 12 bases between them. CDR3 length: 15 residues. In DNA form, the CDR3 reads TGTGCCAGCAGCCACCCGGGGGTTAAGAACACTGAAGCTTTCTTT. It is translated as CASSHPGVKNTEAFF.

This clone was recorded once. The gene calls are TRBV6-6 and TRBJ1-2; 12 positions match TRBD1. CDR3 length: 16 residues. V lost 4 bases, J lost 4 bases, and 7 bases stayed unmatched. The germline V gene has CDR1 MNHNY and CDR2 SVGAGI (reference sequence). The CDR3 reads CASSSIGTGGFYGYTF. The DNA of the CDR3 is TGTGCCAGCAGTTCAATAGGGACAGGGGGCTTCTATGGCTACACCTTC.

This chain connects TRBV9 to TRBJ2-5; TRBD2 might be the D (7 bases). The V end was cut by 0 bases, the J end by 1 base, with 13 bases between. Germline assignment: CDR1 SGDLS and CDR2 YYNGEE. The CDR3 has 16 amino acids. CDR3 DNA: TGTGCCAGCAGCGTAGTGGGCGGGGGCATCCAAGAGACCCAGTACTTC. It yields the protein CASSVVGGGIQETQYF.

The chain carries TRBV4-2 and TRBJ2-2, with a tentative D call TRBD2 (6 bases). Looked up from germline, CDR1 is LGHNA and CDR2 is YNFKEQ. V lost 1 base and J 6 bases, leaving 12 bases between the germline ends. The CDR3 spans 15 residues. The CDR3 DNA reads TGTGCCAGCAGCCAAGTCCCGGGGGAGTCCGGGGAGCTGTTTTTT. The encoded protein is CASSQVPGESGELFF.

The V gene is TRBV7-8, the J gene TRBJ1-1; the match to TRBD1 covers 8 bases. The V gene's germline CDR1 is SGHVS and CDR2 FQNEAQ. The CDR3 runs to 14 residues. After removal of 4 bases from V and 3 bases from J, the junction contained 4 bases not matched to a gene. CDR3 sequence reads: CASSSTGGDTEAFF. CDR3 nucleotide sequence: TGTGCCAGCAGCTCCACAGGGGGAGACACTGAAGCTTTCTTT.

The chain links TRBV6-4 to TRBJ1-6; tentatively, D is TRBD1 (5 bases). The CDR3 is 17 residues long. The V end was cut by 9 bases, the J end by 4 bases, with 22 bases between. Germline lookup yields CDR1 MRHNA and CDR2 SNTAGT. Here the CDR3 reads CARGTRGTLDYNSPLHF. The CDR3 DNA sequence: TGTGCCAGAGGGACTCGTGGGACCCTCGATTATAATTCACCCCTCCACTTT.

The chain has TRBV7-9 and TRBJ1-2, with D possibly being TRBD1 (6 bases). This CDR3 contains 13 residues. Germline lookup yields CDR1 SEHNR and CDR2 FQNEAQ (reference sequence). The V gene lost 2 bases and the J gene lost 4 bases, with 8 bases spanning the gap. CDR3 DNA sequence: TGTGCCAGCAGCTTACAGGGGAGCTATGGCTACACCTTC. It encodes CASSLQGSYGYTF.

The chain joins TRBV5-4 to TRBJ1-1; the match to TRBD1 covers 7 bases. CDR3 length equals 15 residues. Germline assignment: CDR1 SGHNT and CDR2 YYREEE (reference sequence). Trimming removed 0 bases from V and 1 base from J; junction bases left unmatched: 3. CDR3 in amino acids: CASSLVNRGNTEAFF. CDR3 nucleotides: TGTGCCAGCAGCTTGGTTAACAGGGGGAACACTGAAGCTTTCTTT.

This CDR3 reads CAWSIIQGQSGPLHF. The CDR3, as DNA: TGTGCCTGGAGTATTATTCAGGGACAGAGTGGGCCCCTCCACTTT. V gene TRBV30 combines with J gene TRBJ1-6; 7 nucleotides align to TRBD1. Germline assignment: CDR1 GTSNPN and CDR2 SVGIG (reference sequence). J lost 13 bases, V lost 2 bases, and 14 bases had no gene match. The CDR3 has 15 residues.

V is TRBV3-1 (or the pseudogene TRBV3-2) and J is TRBJ1-2, with D hard to call. Trimming took off 1 base at V and 4 bases at J, with 4 bases between the two ends. This CDR3 spans 12 amino acids. Germline CDR1 is LGHDT and CDR2 is YNNKEL (reference sequence). CDR3 in DNA: TGTGCCAGCAGCCAAGCTACCTATGGCTACACCTTC. This codes for CASSQATYGYTF.

This clone was seen only once. The chain carries TRBV27 and TRBJ1-2, with a possible D match to TRBD1 (6 bases). The CDR3 loop spans 13 amino acids. CDR1 is MNHEY and CDR2 is SMNVEV in the germline V gene (reference sequence). V was clipped by 3 bases and J by 8 bases, with 13 bases between them. CDR3 sequence: CASSLRRGGGYTF. The CDR3, as DNA: TGTGCCAGCAGTTTGCGGAGGGGGGGAGGCTACACCTTC.

The gene calls are TRBV15 and TRBJ2-7; TRBD1 matches at 7 bases. With V trimmed by 2 bases and J by 3 bases, 7 bases remained unmatched. The CDR3 spans 15 residues. The germline CDR1 and CDR2 sequences are LNHNV and YYDKDF (reference sequence). The CDR3 reads CATSRSGDSLYEQYF. The CDR3 DNA is TGTGCCACCAGCAGATCCGGGGACAGTCTCTACGAGCAGTACTTC.

The V and J genes are TRBV28 and TRBJ1-1, with 9 bases fitting TRBD1. The germline V gene has CDR1 MDHEN and CDR2 SYDVKM. The J segment lost 0 bases and the V segment lost 5 bases, leaving 7 bases of the junction unmatched. This CDR3 contains 16 residues. CDR3 amino acids: CASSLHRGPVNTEAFF. The CDR3 DNA follows: TGTGCCAGCAGTCTACACAGGGGGCCCGTGAACACTGAAGCTTTCTTT. Full variable domain (rest looked up from reference TRBV28 and TRBJ1-1): DVKVTQSSRYLVKRTGEKVFLECVQDMDHENMFWYRQDPGLGLRLIYFSYDVKMKEKGDIPEGYSVSREKKERFSLILESASTNQTSMYLCASSLHRGPVNTEAFFGQGTRLTVV.

The V gene is TRBV5-1, the J gene TRBJ2-7; 9 bases map to TRBD2. The V segment lost 2 bases and the J segment 7 bases; nucleotides outside the gene matches: 16. Germline loops: CDR1 SGHRS, CDR2 YFSETQ. The CDR3 is made up of 17 amino acids. The DNA of the CDR3 is TGCGCCAGCAGCTTAGCGGGGGGACCGGTCAGTGGAGGGGAGCAGTACTTC. Encoded protein: CASSLAGGPVSGGEQYF.

This clone was detected only a few times. The genes are TRBV12-3 or TRBV12-4 and TRBJ1-2; no clear D gene. V dropped 2 bases and J dropped 13 bases, with 14 bases sitting between them. The CDR3 contains 12 residues. CDR3 residues: CASSLKDVKRTF. In DNA form, the CDR3 reads TGTGCCAGCAGTTTAAAGGATGTCAAGCGCACCTTC.

The chain recombines TRBV29-1 with TRBJ1-2, with D possibly matching TRBD1 (6 bases). The V gene lost 5 bases and the J gene lost 4 bases, with 20 bases spanning the gap. The germline gives CDR1 SQVTM, CDR2 ANQGSEA. This CDR3 contains 15 residues. The CDR3 here is CSVHDQGKAPYGYTF. The CDR3 nucleotides read TGCAGCGTTCACGACCAGGGGAAGGCCCCCTATGGCTACACCTTC.

In DNA, the CDR3 is TGCGCCAGCAGCGCCCTCGGGACAGGGGGCTATGGCTACACCTTC. It yields the protein CASSALGTGGYGYTF. The chain is built from TRBV5-1 and TRBJ1-2; the match to TRBD1 covers 11 bases. Germline V gene lookup returns CDR1 SGHRS and CDR2 YFSETQ. V was pared by 4 bases and J by 4 bases, with 6 bases of the junction left unmatched. This CDR3 has 15 amino acids.